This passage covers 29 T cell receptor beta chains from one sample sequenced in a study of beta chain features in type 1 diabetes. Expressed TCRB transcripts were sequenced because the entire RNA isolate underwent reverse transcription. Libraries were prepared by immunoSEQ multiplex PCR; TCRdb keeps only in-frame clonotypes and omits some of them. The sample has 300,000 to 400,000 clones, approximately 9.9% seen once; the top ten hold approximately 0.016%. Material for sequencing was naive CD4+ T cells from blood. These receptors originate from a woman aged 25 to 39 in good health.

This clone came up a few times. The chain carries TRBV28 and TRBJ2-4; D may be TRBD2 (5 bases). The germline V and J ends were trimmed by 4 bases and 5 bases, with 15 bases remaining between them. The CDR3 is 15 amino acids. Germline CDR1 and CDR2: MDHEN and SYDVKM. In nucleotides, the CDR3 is TGTGCCAGCAGTTGGACTGGAAAGTGGGAAAACATTCAGTACTTC. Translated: CASSWTGKWENIQYF.

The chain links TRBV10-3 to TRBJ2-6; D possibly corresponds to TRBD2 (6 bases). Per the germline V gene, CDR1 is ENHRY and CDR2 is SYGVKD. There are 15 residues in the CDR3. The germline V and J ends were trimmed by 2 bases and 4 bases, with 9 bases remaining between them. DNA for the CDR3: TGTGCCATCAGTGAGGGGGAGGCAGGGGCCAACGTCCTGACTTTC. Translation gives CAISEGEAGANVLTF.

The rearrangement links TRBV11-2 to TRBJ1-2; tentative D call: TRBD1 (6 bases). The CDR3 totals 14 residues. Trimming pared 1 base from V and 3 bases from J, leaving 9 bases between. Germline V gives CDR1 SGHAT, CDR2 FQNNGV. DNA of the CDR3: TGTGCCAGCAGCTTAGCGGGGGGGCACTATGGCTACACCTTC. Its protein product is CASSLAGGHYGYTF.

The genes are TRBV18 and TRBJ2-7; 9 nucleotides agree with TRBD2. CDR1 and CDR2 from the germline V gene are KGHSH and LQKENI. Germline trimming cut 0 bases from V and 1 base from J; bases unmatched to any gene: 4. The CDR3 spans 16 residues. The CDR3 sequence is CASSPPPAGGSYEQYF. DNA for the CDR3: TGTGCCAGCTCACCACCGCCCGCGGGAGGGTCCTACGAGCAGTACTTC.

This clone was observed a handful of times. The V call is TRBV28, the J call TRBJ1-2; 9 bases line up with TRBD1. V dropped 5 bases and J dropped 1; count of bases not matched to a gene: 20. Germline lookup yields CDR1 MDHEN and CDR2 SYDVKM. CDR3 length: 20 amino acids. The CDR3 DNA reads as TGTGCCAGCAGTATTTCCAGCCACCCTCTCACAGGGGGCCTTAACTATGGCTACACCTTC. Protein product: CASSISSHPLTGGLNYGYTF.

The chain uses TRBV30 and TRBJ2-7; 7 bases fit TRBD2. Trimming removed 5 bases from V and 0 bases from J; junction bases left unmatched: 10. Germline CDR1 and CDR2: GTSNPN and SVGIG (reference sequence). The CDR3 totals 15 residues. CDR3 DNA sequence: TGTGCCTGGGGGAAAAAAGCGGGGCCCTCCTACGAGCAGTACTTC. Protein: CAWGKKAGPSYEQYF.

The CDR3 spells CATSRDRLAGGEQFF. The CDR3 coding sequence is TGTGCCACCAGCAGAGATAGACTAGCGGGAGGTGAGCAGTTCTTC. The rearrangement uses TRBV15 and TRBJ2-1, with TRBD2 matching 13 bases. The ends lost 0 bases at V and 9 bases at J; junction bases unmatched: 2. The CDR3 has 15 amino acids. Germline CDR1 reads LNHNV; CDR2 reads YYDKDF (reference sequence).

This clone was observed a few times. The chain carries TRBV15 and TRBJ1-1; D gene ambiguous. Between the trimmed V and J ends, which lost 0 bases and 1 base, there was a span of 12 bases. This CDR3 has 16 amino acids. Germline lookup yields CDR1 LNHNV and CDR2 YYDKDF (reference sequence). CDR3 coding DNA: TGTGCCACCAGCAGAGATAGTTTCCGGTGGAACACTGAAGCTTTCTTT. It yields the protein CATSRDSFRWNTEAFF. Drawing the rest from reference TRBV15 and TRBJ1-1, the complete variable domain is DAMVIQNPRYQVTQFGKPVTLSCSQTLNHNVMYWYQQKSSQAPKLLFHYYDKDFNNEADTPDNFQSRRPNTSFCFLDIRSPGLGDTAMYLCATSRDSFRWNTEAFFGQGTRLTVV.

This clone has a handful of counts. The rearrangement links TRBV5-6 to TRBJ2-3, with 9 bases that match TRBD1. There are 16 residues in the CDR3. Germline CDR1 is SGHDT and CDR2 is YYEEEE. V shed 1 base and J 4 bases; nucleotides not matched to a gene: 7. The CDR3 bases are TGTGCCAGCAGCTTGAGGGGGACAGGGTTTGCAGATACGCAGTATTTT. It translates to CASSLRGTGFADTQYF.

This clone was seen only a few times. For the CDR3, the DNA is TGTGCCAGCAGCCGTCAGACGACTAGCACAGATACGCAGTATTTT. Its protein product is CASSRQTTSTDTQYF. The chain is built from TRBV4-2 and TRBJ2-3; D ambiguous. Germline CDR1 LGHNA, CDR2 YNFKEQ. V shed 4 bases and J shed 0 bases, with 11 bases lying between them. There are 15 residues in the CDR3.

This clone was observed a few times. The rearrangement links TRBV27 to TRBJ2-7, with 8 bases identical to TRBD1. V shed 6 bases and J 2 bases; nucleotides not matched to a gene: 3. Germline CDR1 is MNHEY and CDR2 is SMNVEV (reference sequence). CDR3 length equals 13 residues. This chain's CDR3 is CASRTGGAYEQYF. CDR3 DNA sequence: TGTGCCAGCAGAACAGGGGGAGCCTACGAGCAGTACTTC.

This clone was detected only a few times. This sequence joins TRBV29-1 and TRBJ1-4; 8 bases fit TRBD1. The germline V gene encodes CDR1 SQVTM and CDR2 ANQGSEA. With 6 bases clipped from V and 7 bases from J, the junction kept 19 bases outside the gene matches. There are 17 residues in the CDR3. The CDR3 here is CSVCGPIAPDRVEKLFF. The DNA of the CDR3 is TGCAGCGTCTGTGGCCCGATCGCACCGGACAGGGTTGAAAAACTGTTTTTT.

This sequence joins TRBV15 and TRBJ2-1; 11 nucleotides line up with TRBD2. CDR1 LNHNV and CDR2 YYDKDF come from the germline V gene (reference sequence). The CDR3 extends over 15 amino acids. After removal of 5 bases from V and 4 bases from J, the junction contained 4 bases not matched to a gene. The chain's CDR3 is CATSPTSGSYNEQFF. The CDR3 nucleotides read TGTGCCACCAGCCCAACTAGCGGGAGTTACAATGAGCAGTTCTTC.

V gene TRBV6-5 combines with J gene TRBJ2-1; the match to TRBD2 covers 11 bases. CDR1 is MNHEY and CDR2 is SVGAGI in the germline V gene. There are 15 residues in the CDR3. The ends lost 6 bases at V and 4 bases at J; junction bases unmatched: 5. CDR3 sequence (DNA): TGTGCCAGCAGCCAGGGACTAGCGGTATACAATGAGCAGTTCTTC. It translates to CASSQGLAVYNEQFF.

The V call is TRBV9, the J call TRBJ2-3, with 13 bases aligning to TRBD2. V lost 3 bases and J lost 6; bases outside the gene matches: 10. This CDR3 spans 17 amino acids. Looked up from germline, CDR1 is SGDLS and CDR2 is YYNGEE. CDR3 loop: CASSAGGLAGTRDTQYF. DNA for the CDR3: TGTGCCAGCAGCGCGGGGGGACTAGCGGGGACCCGCGATACGCAGTATTTT.

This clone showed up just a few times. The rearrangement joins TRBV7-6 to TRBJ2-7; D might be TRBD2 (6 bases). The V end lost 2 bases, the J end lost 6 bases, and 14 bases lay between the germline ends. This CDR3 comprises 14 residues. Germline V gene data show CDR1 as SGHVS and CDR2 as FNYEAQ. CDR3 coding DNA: TGTGCCAGCAGCTTAACTAGGGACTCTAGCGAGCAGTACTTC. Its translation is CASSLTRDSSEQYF.

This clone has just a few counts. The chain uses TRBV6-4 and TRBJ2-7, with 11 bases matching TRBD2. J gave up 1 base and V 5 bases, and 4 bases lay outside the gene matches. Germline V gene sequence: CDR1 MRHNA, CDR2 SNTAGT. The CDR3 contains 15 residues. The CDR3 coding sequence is TGTGCCAGCAGTCCTCTAGCGGGAGGTTCCTACGAGCAGTACTTC. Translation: CASSPLAGGSYEQYF.

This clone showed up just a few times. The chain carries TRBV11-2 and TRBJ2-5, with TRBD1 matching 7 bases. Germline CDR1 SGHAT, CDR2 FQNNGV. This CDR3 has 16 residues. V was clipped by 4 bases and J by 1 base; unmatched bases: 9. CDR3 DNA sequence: TGTGCCAGCAGCTCCCTTGGACAGGTGGGCCAAGAGACCCAGTACTTC. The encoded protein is CASSSLGQVGQETQYF.

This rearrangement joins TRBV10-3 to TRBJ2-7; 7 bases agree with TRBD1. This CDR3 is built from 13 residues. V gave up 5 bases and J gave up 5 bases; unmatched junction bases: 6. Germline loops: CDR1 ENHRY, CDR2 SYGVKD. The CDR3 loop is CAISRDRVDEQYF. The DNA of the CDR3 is TGTGCCATCAGTCGTGACAGGGTGGACGAGCAGTACTTC.

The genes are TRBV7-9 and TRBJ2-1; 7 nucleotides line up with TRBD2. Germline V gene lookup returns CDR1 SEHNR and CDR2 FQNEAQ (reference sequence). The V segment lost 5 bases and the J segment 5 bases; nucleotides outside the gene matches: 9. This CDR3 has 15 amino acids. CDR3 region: CASSLDYGGNNEQFF. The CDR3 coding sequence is TGTGCCAGCAGCCTGGACTACGGGGGGAACAATGAGCAGTTCTTC.

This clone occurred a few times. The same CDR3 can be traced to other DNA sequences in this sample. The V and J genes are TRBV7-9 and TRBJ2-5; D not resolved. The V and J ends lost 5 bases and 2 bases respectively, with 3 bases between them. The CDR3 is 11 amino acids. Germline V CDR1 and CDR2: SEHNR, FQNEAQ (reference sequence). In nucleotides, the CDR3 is TGTGCCAGCAGCCCACAAGAGACCCAGTACTTC. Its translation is CASSPQETQYF.

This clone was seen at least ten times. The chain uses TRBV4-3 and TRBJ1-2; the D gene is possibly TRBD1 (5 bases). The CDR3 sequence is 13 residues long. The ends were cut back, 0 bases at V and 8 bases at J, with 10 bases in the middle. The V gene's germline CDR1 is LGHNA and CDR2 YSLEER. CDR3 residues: CASSQEIWGGYTF. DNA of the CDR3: TGCGCCAGCAGCCAAGAGATCTGGGGCGGCTACACCTTC.

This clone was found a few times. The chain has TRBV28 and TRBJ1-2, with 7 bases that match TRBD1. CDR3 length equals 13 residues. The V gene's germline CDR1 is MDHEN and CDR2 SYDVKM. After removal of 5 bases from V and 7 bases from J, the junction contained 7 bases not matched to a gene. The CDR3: CASSRQGSLGYTF. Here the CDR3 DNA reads TGTGCCAGCAGTAGACAGGGTTCGCTTGGCTACACCTTC.

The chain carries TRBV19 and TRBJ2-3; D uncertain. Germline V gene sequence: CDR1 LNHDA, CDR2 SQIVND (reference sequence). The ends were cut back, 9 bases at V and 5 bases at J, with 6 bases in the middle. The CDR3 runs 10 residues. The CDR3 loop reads CARRGDTQYF. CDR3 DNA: TGTGCCAGAAGAGGAGATACGCAGTATTTT.

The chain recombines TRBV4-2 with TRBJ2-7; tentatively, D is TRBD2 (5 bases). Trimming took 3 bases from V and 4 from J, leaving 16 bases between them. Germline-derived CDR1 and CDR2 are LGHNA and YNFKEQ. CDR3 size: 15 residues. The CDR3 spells CASSQLLGSGYEQYF. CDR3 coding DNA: TGTGCCAGCAGCCAGTTGCTCGGGTCGGGGTACGAGCAGTACTTC.

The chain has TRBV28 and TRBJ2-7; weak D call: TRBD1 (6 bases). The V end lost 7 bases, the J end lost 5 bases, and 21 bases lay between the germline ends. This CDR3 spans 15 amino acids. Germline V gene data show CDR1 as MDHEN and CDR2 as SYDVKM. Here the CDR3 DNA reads TGTGCCAGCACCGAAACCAGGGGTGGCCCCAACGAGCAGTACTTC. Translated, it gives CASTETRGGPNEQYF.

The DNA of the CDR3 is TGCAGCGTTGAAAGGAGGGCGAACACTGAAGCTTTCTTT. This codes for CSVERRANTEAFF. The V and J genes are TRBV29-1 and TRBJ1-1, with D uncertain. The V end was cut by 2 bases, the J end by 1 base, with 8 bases between. The V gene's germline CDR1 is SQVTM and CDR2 ANQGSEA. The CDR3 runs 13 residues.

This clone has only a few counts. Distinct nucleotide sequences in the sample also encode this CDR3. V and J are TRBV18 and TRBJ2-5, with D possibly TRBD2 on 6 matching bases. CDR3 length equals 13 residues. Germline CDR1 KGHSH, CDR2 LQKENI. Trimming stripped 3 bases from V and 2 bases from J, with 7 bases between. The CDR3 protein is CASSPRGQETQYF. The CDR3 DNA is TGTGCCAGCTCACCGCGGGGACAAGAGACCCAGTACTTC. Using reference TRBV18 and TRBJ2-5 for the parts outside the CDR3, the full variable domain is NAGVMQNPRHLVRRRGQEARLRCSPMKGHSHVYWYRQLPEEGLKFMVYLQKENIIDESGMPKERFSAEFPKEGPSILRIQQVVRGDSAAYFCASSPRGQETQYFGPGTRLLVL.

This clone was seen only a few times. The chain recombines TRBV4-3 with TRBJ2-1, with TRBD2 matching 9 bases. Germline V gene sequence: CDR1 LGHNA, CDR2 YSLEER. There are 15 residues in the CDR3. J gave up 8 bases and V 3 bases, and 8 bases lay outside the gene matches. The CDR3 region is CASSQPGTSIDEQFF. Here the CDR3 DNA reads TGCGCCAGCAGCCAGCCCGGGACTAGCATAGATGAGCAGTTCTTC.